This T cell receptor beta chain was recovered during a study of beta chain features in type 1 diabetes. Overall study findings and caveats: There was a moderate but significant shortening of TCRB CDR3s in all four CD4+ subsets of Type 1 diabetes patients.

CDR1 MNHNY and CDR2 SVGAGI come from the germline V gene (reference sequence). The CDR3 extends over 11 amino acids. V lost 4 bases and J lost 6, with 5 bases in between. Comment on this clone: Antigen unknown.

cDNA synthesis used the whole RNA isolate, giving expressed TCRB sequences. The table came from immunoSEQ multiplex PCR; TCRdb's copy has only in-frame clones and leaves some out. The table has more than 300,000 clones, approximately 16% seen once; the top ten hold about 0.02%. V gene TRBV6-6 combines with J gene TRBJ2-3; D uncertain. The source material was naive CD4+ T cells from blood. The sequence was collected from a woman aged 18-29 years in good health. The CDR3 DNA reads as TGTGCCAGCAGTTGGAGTGATACGCAGTATTTT. Protein: CASSWSDTQYF.